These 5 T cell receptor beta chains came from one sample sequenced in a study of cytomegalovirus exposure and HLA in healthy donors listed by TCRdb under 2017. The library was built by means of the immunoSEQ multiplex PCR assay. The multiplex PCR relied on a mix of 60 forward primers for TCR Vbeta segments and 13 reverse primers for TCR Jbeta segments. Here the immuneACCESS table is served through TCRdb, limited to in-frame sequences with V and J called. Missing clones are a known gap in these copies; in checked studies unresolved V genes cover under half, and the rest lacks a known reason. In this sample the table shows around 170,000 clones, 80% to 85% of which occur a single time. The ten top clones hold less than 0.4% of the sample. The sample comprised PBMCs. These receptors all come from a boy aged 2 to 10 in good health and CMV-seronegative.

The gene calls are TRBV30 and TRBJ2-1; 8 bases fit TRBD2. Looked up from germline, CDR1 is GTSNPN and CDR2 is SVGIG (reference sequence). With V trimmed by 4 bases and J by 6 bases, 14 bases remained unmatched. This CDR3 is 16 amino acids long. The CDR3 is CAWTQTGRAPVNEQFF. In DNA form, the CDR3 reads TGTGCCTGGACTCAGACCGGGAGGGCCCCGGTCAATGAGCAGTTCTTC. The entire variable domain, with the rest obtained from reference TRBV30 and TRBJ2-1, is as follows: SQTIHQWPATLVQPVGSPLSLECTVEGTSNPNLYWYRQAAGRGLQLLFYSVGIGQISSEVPQNLSASRPQDRQFILSSKKLLLSDSGFYLCAWTQTGRAPVNEQFFGPGTRLTVL.

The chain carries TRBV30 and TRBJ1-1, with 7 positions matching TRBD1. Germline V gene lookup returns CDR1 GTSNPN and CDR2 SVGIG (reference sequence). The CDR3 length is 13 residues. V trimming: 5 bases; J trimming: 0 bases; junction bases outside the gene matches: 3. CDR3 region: CAWGTDLNTEAFF. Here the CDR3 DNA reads TGTGCCTGGGGGACAGATCTGAACACTGAAGCTTTCTTT.

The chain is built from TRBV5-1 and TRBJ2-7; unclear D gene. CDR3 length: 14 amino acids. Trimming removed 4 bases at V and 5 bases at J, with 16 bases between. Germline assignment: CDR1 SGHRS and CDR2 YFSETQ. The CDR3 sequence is CASSTAGLSHEQYF. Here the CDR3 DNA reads TGCGCCAGCAGCACGGCAGGCCTATCGCACGAGCAGTACTTC.

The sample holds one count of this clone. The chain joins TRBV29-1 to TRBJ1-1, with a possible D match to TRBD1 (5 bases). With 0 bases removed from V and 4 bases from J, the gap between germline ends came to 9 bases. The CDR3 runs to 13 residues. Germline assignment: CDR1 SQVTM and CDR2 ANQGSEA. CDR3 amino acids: CSVEERRATEAFF. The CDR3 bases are TGCAGCGTTGAAGAGCGCAGGGCCACTGAAGCTTTCTTT.

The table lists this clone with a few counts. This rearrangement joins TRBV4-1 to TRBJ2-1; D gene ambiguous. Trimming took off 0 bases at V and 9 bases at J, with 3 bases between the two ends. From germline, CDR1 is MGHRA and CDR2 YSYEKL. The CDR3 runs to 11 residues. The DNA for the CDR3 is TGCGCCAGCAGCCAAGATCGTGAGCAGTTCTTC. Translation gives CASSQDREQFF.